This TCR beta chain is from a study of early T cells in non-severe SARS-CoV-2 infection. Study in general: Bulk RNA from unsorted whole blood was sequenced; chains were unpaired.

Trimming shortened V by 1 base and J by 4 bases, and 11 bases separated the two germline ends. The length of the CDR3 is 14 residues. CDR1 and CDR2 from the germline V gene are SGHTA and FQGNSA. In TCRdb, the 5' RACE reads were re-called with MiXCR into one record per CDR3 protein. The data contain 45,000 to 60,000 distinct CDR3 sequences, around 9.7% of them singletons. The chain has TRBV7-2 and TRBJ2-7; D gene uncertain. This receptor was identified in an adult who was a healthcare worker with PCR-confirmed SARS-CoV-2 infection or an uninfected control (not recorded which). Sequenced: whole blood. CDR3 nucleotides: TGTGCCAGCAGCTTAGACTACCTAGGTTACGAGCAGTACTTC. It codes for CASSLDYLGYEQYF.